One sample yielded the 25 T cell receptor beta chains listed below, sequenced in a study of cytomegalovirus exposure and HLA in healthy donors. Both 60 Vbeta primers and 13 Jbeta primers went into the PCR. TCRdb keeps only in-frame clones here, not all; method: immunoSEQ multiplex PCR. Of fewer than 85,000 clones listed, around three quarters are singletons. The sample taken for sequencing was PBMCs. All receptors derive from a man aged 40-49 years in good health and CMV-seronegative.

The sample holds one count of this clone. The chain recombines TRBV5-6 with TRBJ2-5; TRBD1 aligns across 8 bases. The last part of the DNA fits TRBJ2-7 better; the J call may be wrong. Germline V gene data show CDR1 as SGHDT and CDR2 as YYEEEE. The CDR3 has 15 amino acids. The CDR3 reads CASSLDPGGYYEQYF. The CDR3 DNA follows: TGTGCCAGCAGCTTGGACCCAGGGGGCTACTACGAGCAGTACTTC.

The J gene is TRBJ1-1, the V gene TRBV18; a weak D match, TRBD1 (5 bases). This CDR3 comprises 16 residues. Deletions cut 1 base from V and 5 bases from J, with 17 bases between. Germline loops: CDR1 KGHSH, CDR2 LQKENI. The CDR3 region is CASSPQTGRGGTEAFF. DNA of the CDR3: TGTGCCAGCTCACCACAAACGGGTAGGGGAGGGACTGAAGCTTTCTTT. The whole variable domain, remainder taken from reference TRBV18 and TRBJ1-1, is NAGVMQNPRHLVRRRGQEARLRCSPMKGHSHVYWYRQLPEEGLKFMVYLQKENIIDESGMPKERFSAEFPKEGPSILRIQQVVRGDSAAYFCASSPQTGRGGTEAFFGQGTRLTVV.

The chain employs TRBV5-1 and TRBJ1-4, with no clear D. Trimming pared 0 bases from V and 1 base from J, leaving 7 bases between. CDR1 SGHRS and CDR2 YFSETQ come from the germline V gene. The CDR3 totals 15 residues. CDR3 loop: CASSLAEETNEKLFF. The CDR3 bases are TGCGCCAGCAGCTTGGCGGAGGAAACTAATGAAAAACTGTTTTTT.

This clone appeared a few times. The gene calls are TRBV5-4 and TRBJ2-7, with TRBD2 matching over 10 bases. V shed 4 bases and J 3 bases; nucleotides not matched to a gene: 10. From germline, CDR1 is SGHNT and CDR2 YYREEE (reference sequence). CDR3 length equals 16 residues. CDR3 nucleotide sequence: TGTGCCAGCAGCCATCCTACTAGCGGGGTTTTCTACGAGCAGTACTTC. It translates to CASSHPTSGVFYEQYF.

The CDR3 DNA reads as TGCGCCAGCAGCTTGGTAGGGGCGAGCACTGAAGCTTTCTTT. Amino acid sequence: CASSLVGASTEAFF. This sequence joins TRBV5-1 and TRBJ1-1, with a possible D match to TRBD1 (5 bases). The CDR3 is 14 amino acids. V dropped 0 bases and J dropped 4 bases, with 10 bases sitting between them. Germline assignment: CDR1 SGHRS and CDR2 YFSETQ.

The chain combines TRBV7-9 with TRBJ2-1; 7 bases line up with TRBD2. Trimming removed 5 bases from V and 4 bases from J; junction bases left unmatched: 14. Germline lookup yields CDR1 SEHNR and CDR2 FQNEAQ (reference sequence). The length of the CDR3 is 17 residues. The CDR3 DNA follows: TGTGCCAGCAGCCTTACCGCGCCGGGGGGTACTTACAATGAGCAGTTCTTC. Translation gives CASSLTAPGGTYNEQFF.

The chain combines TRBV19 with TRBJ2-4, with 9 nucleotides matching TRBD2. The length of the CDR3 is 16 residues. The germline V gene encodes CDR1 LNHDA and CDR2 SQIVND (reference sequence). Losses at the gene ends were 7 bases for V and 0 bases for J; bases not matched to a gene: 7. The CDR3, as DNA: TGTGCCAGTAAGCACCTAGCGGGGATAGCCAAAAACATTCAGTACTTC. Protein: CASKHLAGIAKNIQYF.

V gene TRBV6-5 combines with J gene TRBJ2-3; no clear D gene. Trimming shortened V by 0 bases and J by 2 bases, and 9 bases separated the two germline ends. The CDR3 runs 15 residues. Germline CDR1 and CDR2: MNHEY and SVGAGI. In DNA form, the CDR3 reads TGTGCCAGCAGTTACTCGAGCTGGTTCACAGATACGCAGTATTTT. Protein: CASSYSSWFTDTQYF.

The chain is built from TRBV5-8 and TRBJ2-7, with D tentatively TRBD2 (6 bases). Germline V gives CDR1 SGHTS, CDR2 YDEGEE. This CDR3 contains 15 residues. Trimming took off 4 bases at V and 5 bases at J, with 19 bases between the two ends. The DNA for the CDR3 is TGTGCCAGCAGCCTGACCGGGGGACGAAACAACGAGCAGTACTTC. Protein product: CASSLTGGRNNEQYF.

The chain has TRBV28 and TRBJ1-1; D might be TRBD1 (5 bases). Germline assignment: CDR1 MDHEN and CDR2 SYDVKM. V was pared by 3 bases and J by 4 bases, with 9 bases between. CDR3 length: 13 residues. CDR3 protein: CASSFLRGTEAFF. In DNA, the CDR3 is TGTGCCAGCAGTTTCTTAAGGGGCACTGAAGCTTTCTTT. Full variable domain (rest looked up from reference TRBV28 and TRBJ1-1): DVKVTQSSRYLVKRTGEKVFLECVQDMDHENMFWYRQDPGLGLRLIYFSYDVKMKEKGDIPEGYSVSREKKERFSLILESASTNQTSMYLCASSFLRGTEAFFGQGTRLTVV.

This chain links TRBV7-9 with TRBJ2-5; TRBD2 aligns across 12 bases. CDR1 is SEHNR, CDR2 FQNEAQ, per germline (reference sequence). V dropped 5 bases and J dropped 5; count of bases not matched to a gene: 6. This CDR3 has 15 amino acids. CDR3 amino acids: CASSLLAGGPETQYF. CDR3 coding DNA: TGTGCCAGCAGCCTGCTAGCGGGGGGGCCTGAGACCCAGTACTTC.

V gene TRBV9 combines with J gene TRBJ2-3; TRBD2 aligns across 11 bases. V lost 0 bases to trimming and J lost 2 bases; unmatched junction nucleotides: 2. The V gene's germline CDR1 is SGDLS and CDR2 YYNGEE. CDR3 length equals 16 residues. The CDR3 DNA follows: TGTGCCAGCAGCGTAGTGGGACTAGCGGTCACAGATACGCAGTATTTT. This translates into CASSVVGLAVTDTQYF.

In DNA, the CDR3 is TGTGCCAGCAGACCAAAGACAGGGGGCTTCGAGCAGTACTTC. Amino acid sequence: CASRPKTGGFEQYF. This chain connects TRBV6-1 to TRBJ2-7, with 10 bases aligning to TRBD1. Germline CDR1 and CDR2: MNHNS and SASEGT. Trimming at V came to 6 bases and at J to 6 bases, leaving 8 bases not matched to a gene. The CDR3 is made up of 14 amino acids.

The table lists this clone with a few counts. This chain uses TRBV10-3 with TRBJ1-2; the D gene is possibly TRBD1 (6 bases). CDR1 is ENHRY and CDR2 is SYGVKD in the germline V gene. Trimming took 8 bases from V and 2 from J, leaving 15 bases between them. CDR3 length equals 14 residues. The CDR3 nucleotides read TGTGCCATCCCGGGGGGCCAGGAGAACTATGGCTACACCTTC. This gives the protein CAIPGGQENYGYTF.

Regarding this clone: The junction does not match germline at one end; this may be a read error. The chain links TRBV7-9 to TRBJ1-2; possible D gene TRBD1, 6 bases. The CDR3 consists of 15 residues. In germline, CDR1 is SEHNR, CDR2 FQNEAQ (reference sequence). The CDR3 region is CASSGGPRGRYGYPF. The DNA for the CDR3 is TGTGCCAGCAGCGGCGGGCCGCGGGGGCGGTATGGCTACCCCTTC.

V usage is TRBV18 and J usage is TRBJ1-4, with 10 bases aligning to TRBD1. Germline values: CDR1 KGHSH, CDR2 LQKENI. V gave up 6 bases and J gave up 7 bases; unmatched junction bases: 5. This CDR3 is 14 amino acids long. The DNA of the CDR3 is TGTGCCAGCTCCCCGACAGGGGGCGGTGAAAAACTGTTTTTT. As protein: CASSPTGGGEKLFF.

This clone was observed a handful of times. The CDR3 DNA reads as TGCGCCAGCAGCCAAGGCGTGGGGGGGGCGAACACCGGGGAGCTGTTTTTT. Its translation: CASSQGVGGANTGELFF. The J gene is TRBJ2-2, the V gene TRBV4-1, with TRBD2 identical over 7 bases. CDR3 length: 17 residues. Germline CDR1 reads MGHRA; CDR2 reads YSYEKL. V gave up 1 base and J gave up 0 bases; unmatched junction bases: 5.

V and J are TRBV5-1 and TRBJ2-3, with 13 bases identical to TRBD2. The CDR3 runs to 18 residues. Losses at the gene ends were 0 bases for V and 0 bases for J; bases not matched to a gene: 4. Germline V gene lookup returns CDR1 SGHRS and CDR2 YFSETQ. CDR3 bases: TGCGCCAGCAGCTTGGTACCGACTAGCGGGGGGAGCACAGATACGCAGTATTTT. Translation gives CASSLVPTSGGSTDTQYF.

The chain couples TRBV5-1 to TRBJ1-4; perhaps TRBD1 as D (6 bases). With 2 bases removed from V and 4 bases from J, the gap between germline ends came to 12 bases. This CDR3 contains 15 residues. Germline assignment: CDR1 SGHRS and CDR2 YFSETQ. The CDR3 DNA sequence: TGCGCCAGCAGCTTCTTACAGGGAATTAATGAAAAACTGTTTTTT. It encodes CASSFLQGINEKLFF.

This chain connects TRBV28 to TRBJ2-7, with D uncertain. The length of the CDR3 is 14 residues. CDR1 and CDR2 from the germline V gene are MDHEN and SYDVKM. V dropped 4 bases and J dropped 0 bases, with 10 bases sitting between them. The CDR3 region is CASSSPTLSYEQYF. The CDR3 DNA reads as TGTGCCAGCAGTTCCCCGACACTCTCCTACGAGCAGTACTTC.

The chain combines TRBV14 with TRBJ2-7, with TRBD2 identical over 7 bases. From germline, CDR1 is SGHDN and CDR2 FVKESK. This CDR3 contains 13 residues. Trimming at V came to 4 bases and at J to 7 bases, leaving 7 bases not matched to a gene. CDR3 bases: TGTGCCAGCAGCCCGGGAGGAGCGGGGGAGCAGTACTTC. This codes for CASSPGGAGEQYF.

The rearrangement uses TRBV19 and TRBJ1-6; D remains unclear. With 6 bases removed from V and 14 bases from J, the gap between germline ends came to 20 bases. Germline loops: CDR1 LNHDA, CDR2 SQIVND (reference sequence). This CDR3 has 14 residues. CDR3 protein: CASSHPDKLSTLHF. DNA for the CDR3: TGTGCCAGTAGCCACCCCGACAAGCTTTCGACCCTCCACTTT.

This clone has just one count. The chain recombines TRBV10-1 with TRBJ1-5; a possible D gene is TRBD1 (5 bases). Germline V CDR1 and CDR2: WNHNN, SYGVQD (reference sequence). Trimming took 4 bases from V and 3 from J, leaving 7 bases between them. CDR3 length: 13 amino acids. This CDR3 is CASSGQNNQPQHF. CDR3 nucleotides: TGCGCCAGCAGTGGACAGAACAATCAGCCCCAGCATTTT.

This CDR3 is CASSKDRNSYNEQFF. For the CDR3, the DNA is TGTGCCAGTAGTAAAGACAGGAACTCCTACAATGAGCAGTTCTTC. The chain has TRBV19 and TRBJ2-1, with TRBD1 as a possible D gene (6 bases). Germline loops: CDR1 LNHDA, CDR2 SQIVND (reference sequence). Trimming removed 4 bases from V and 0 bases from J, with 10 bases in between. The CDR3 length is 15 residues.

This clone came up once. The CDR3 spells CASSIPTGTLRSPLHF. Written as DNA, the CDR3 is TGTGCCAGTAGTATCCCGACAGGGACCTTGCGTTCACCCCTCCACTTT. The gene calls are TRBV19 and TRBJ1-6; TRBD1 aligns across 7 bases. Germline values: CDR1 LNHDA, CDR2 SQIVND (reference sequence). The ends lost 3 bases at V and 9 bases at J; junction bases unmatched: 11. The CDR3 runs to 16 residues.